This is a list of T cell receptor beta chains from one sample in a study of T-cell reconstitution after alpha-beta-depleted transplantation in children. Using its own MiXCR run on the PCR reads, TCRdb lists one record per CDR3 protein. The repertoire holds approximately 390,000 distinct CDR3 sequences, with 11% as singletons. Material: PBMCs from the stem cell graft donor, obtained from the stem cell graft. The receptors come from a human donor who donated a stem cell graft to a child with acute myeloid leukemia. Each CDR3 is given with its conserved first and last residue. A D gene is named only where the DNA matches it firmly. Clone size, where shown, is once, few, many, or a class for clones that have expanded.

abundance,j_gene,len,v_gene,d_gene,CDR3aa,CDR3nt
few,TRBJ1-1,14,TRBV7-8,.,CASSSGSQGTEAFF,TGTGCCAGCAGCTCGGGATCCCAGGGCACTGAAGCTTTCTTT
few,TRBJ2-5,14,TRBV5-1,.,CASSYYGAQETQYF,TGCGCCAGCAGCTACTACGGCGCCCAAGAGACCCAGTACTTC
few,TRBJ2-7,15,TRBV6-1,.,CASSVGGRYSYEQYF,TGTGCCAGCAGTGTGGGGGGGCGATACTCCTACGAGCAGTACTTC
few,TRBJ2-3,15,TRBV15,.,CATSRDLASPDTQYF,TGTGCCACCAGCAGAGATCTAGCATCCCCAGATACGCAGTATTTT
.,TRBJ2-2,14,TRBV5-1,.,CASSRQPNTGELFF,TGCGCCAGCAGCAGGCAACCAAACACCGGGGAGCTGTTTTTT
many,TRBJ2-3,13,TRBV18,.,CASSAPGFDTQYF,TGTGCCAGCTCAGCACCGGGGTTTGATACGCAGTATTTT
few,TRBJ1-2,15,TRBV5-6,TRBD1,CASSETYRGNYGYTF,TGTGCCAGCAGCGAAACGTACAGGGGAAACTATGGCTACACCTTC
few,TRBJ1-1,15,TRBV25-1,TRBD1,CASTGETGRYTEAFF,TGTGCCAGCACCGGGGAGACAGGGAGGTACACTGAAGCTTTCTTT
many,TRBJ2-7,13,TRBV4-3,.,CASSQDLGYEQYF,TGCGCCAGCAGCCAAGATCTAGGGTACGAGCAGTACTTC
.,TRBJ2-5,16,TRBV20-1,TRBD2,CSARASGRRYGETQYF,TGCAGTGCTAGAGCTAGCGGGAGGAGATATGGTGAGACCCAGTACTTC
.,TRBJ2-3,16,TRBV15,TRBD2,CATSRDSGRLTDTQYF,TGTGCCACCAGCAGGGATAGCGGGAGACTCACAGATACGCAGTATTTT
many,TRBJ2-3,12,TRBV7-9,.,CASSPTRDTQYF,TGTGCCAGCAGCCCAACCAGGGATACGCAGTATTTT
few,TRBJ2-1,14,TRBV29-1,.,CSVDRLGSYNEQFF,TGCAGCGTTGATAGATTAGGCTCCTACAATGAGCAGTTCTTC
many,TRBJ2-4,14,TRBV12-3/TRBV12-4,TRBD2,CASSLGASGNIQYF,TGTGCCAGCAGTTTAGGGGCTAGCGGAAACATTCAGTACTTC
many,TRBJ1-1,13,TRBV9,TRBD1,CASSVEGQAEAFF,TGTGCCAGCAGCGTAGAAGGACAGGCTGAAGCTTTCTTT
few,TRBJ2-2,14,TRBV5-1,.,CASSFRGGTGELFF,TGCGCCAGCAGCTTTCGTGGAGGCACCGGGGAGCTGTTTTTT
.,TRBJ2-2,13,TRBV29-1,.,CSAGGANTGELFF,TGCAGCGCCGGGGGCGCGAACACCGGGGAGCTGTTTTTT
.,TRBJ2-3,15,TRBV4-1,.,CASSQDRGIEDTQYF,TGCGCCAGCAGCCAAGATCGGGGAATCGAAGATACGCAGTATTTT
many,TRBJ1-2,14,TRBV6-5,TRBD1,CASSYGTANYGYTF,TGTGCCAGCAGTTACGGGACAGCTAACTATGGCTACACCTTC
few,TRBJ2-1,13,TRBV2,TRBD1,CASNYRGDNEQFF,TGTGCCAGCAACTACAGGGGGGACAATGAGCAGTTCTTC
.,TRBJ2-4,14,TRBV20-1,TRBD2,CSAGAGESKNIQYF,TGCAGTGCTGGAGCGGGGGAGTCCAAAAACATTCAGTACTTC
few,TRBJ1-4,14,TRBV5-1,.,CASSPDQLNEKLFF,TGCGCCAGCAGCCCCGACCAACTTAATGAAAAACTGTTTTTT
.,TRBJ2-5,13,TRBV18,TRBD1,CASTYDRAQTQYF,TGTGCCAGCACCTACGACAGGGCCCAGACCCAGTACTTC
.,TRBJ2-3,14,TRBV20-1,.,CSARGVSSTDTQYF,TGCAGTGCTAGGGGGGTGTCTAGCACAGATACGCAGTATTTT
.,TRBJ1-3,15,TRBV6-5,.,CASSYSPRSGNTIYF,TGTGCCAGCAGTTACTCTCCGCGATCTGGAAACACCATATATTTT
.,TRBJ2-3,17,TRBV18,.,CASSPIMSDLATDTQYF,TGTGCCAGCTCACCAATAATGTCTGACTTGGCCACAGATACGCAGTATTTT
.,TRBJ2-7,14,TRBV27,TRBD2,CASSSSGRPYEQYF,TGTGCCAGCAGTTCTAGCGGGAGACCCTACGAGCAGTACTTC
many,TRBJ2-5,16,TRBV5-1,TRBD1,CASSLAPGQGQETQYF,TGCGCCAGCAGCTTGGCACCGGGACAGGGACAAGAGACCCAGTACTTC
.,TRBJ2-3,14,TRBV18,.,CASSPPVSQGQQYF,TGTGCCAGCTCACCACCTGTGAGCCAGGGGCAACAATATTTT
many,TRBJ2-7,14,TRBV7-2,TRBD2,CASSASGSSYEQYF,TGTGCCAGCAGCGCCAGCGGGAGCTCCTACGAGCAGTACTTC
few,TRBJ2-3,16,TRBV6-5,TRBD1,CASSYSTGGLGDTQYF,TGTGCCAGCAGTTACTCGACAGGGGGCCTCGGAGATACGCAGTATTTT
many,TRBJ2-3,16,TRBV7-6,TRBD2,CASSLGSGGAGDTQYF,TGTGCCAGCAGCTTAGGCTCCGGGGGGGCTGGAGATACGCAGTATTTT
.,TRBJ2-7,11,TRBV20-1,.,CSLAGQDEQYF,TGCAGTTTGGCAGGGCAAGACGAGCAGTACTTC
many,TRBJ2-1,15,TRBV20-1,TRBD2,CSASSGSTSYNEQFF,TGCAGTGCTTCTAGCGGGAGTACCTCCTACAATGAGCAGTTCTTC
many,TRBJ2-7,14,TRBV5-1,TRBD1,CASSHGDREYEQYF,TGCGCCAGCAGCCACGGGGACAGGGAGTACGAGCAGTACTTC
few,TRBJ2-5,14,TRBV29-1,.,CSVGTVSLSETQYF,TGCAGCGTTGGAACCGTCAGTCTTTCAGAGACCCAGTACTTC
.,TRBJ2-1,15,TRBV4-3,.,CASSHPAGQPNEQFF,TGCGCCAGCAGCCACCCCGCTGGCCAGCCCAATGAGCAGTTCTTC
few,TRBJ2-1,12,TRBV29-1,.,CSIGTLYNEQFF,TGCAGCATAGGGACTCTCTACAATGAGCAGTTCTTC
few,TRBJ2-5,17,TRBV7-9,TRBD1,CASGRGDRVRGEETQYF,TGTGCCAGCGGGCGTGGGGACAGGGTCAGAGGGGAAGAGACCCAGTACTTC
.,TRBJ2-5,15,TRBV7-2,.,CASSPRTGTPGTQYF,TGTGCCAGCAGCCCCCGAACCGGGACTCCGGGGACCCAGTACTTC
many,TRBJ1-1,16,TRBV7-9,.,CASSRHQIGVNTEAFF,TGTGCCAGCAGCCGACACCAGATTGGGGTGAACACTGAAGCTTTCTTT
few,TRBJ2-5,14,TRBV11-1,.,CASSLETVGETQYF,TGTGCCAGCAGCCTCGAAACGGTAGGAGAGACCCAGTACTTC
.,TRBJ1-5,13,TRBV19,TRBD1,CASMAGGGQPQHF,TGTGCCAGTATGGCGGGAGGGGGCCAGCCCCAGCATTTT
.,TRBJ1-2,11,TRBV12-5,TRBD1,CASGSGGGYTF,TGTGCTAGTGGTTCAGGGGGTGGCTACACCTTC
.,TRBJ2-1,16,TRBV18,.,CASSLSGGQPYNEQFF,TGTGCCAGCTCACTATCCGGGGGCCAGCCCTACAATGAGCAGTTCTTC
few,TRBJ2-5,15,TRBV15,.,CATSRVRQPQETQYF,TGTGCCACCAGCAGAGTGAGACAGCCTCAAGAGACCCAGTACTTC